The 10 T cell receptor beta chains reported below all come from one sample, sequenced in a study of CD8+ T cells in alopecia areata. Following RNA extraction, reverse transcription yielded cDNA that acted as the sequencing template. Only in-frame clones appear in the TCRdb table, and some are missing; sequencing was by immunoSEQ multiplex PCR. In the table there are about 200,000 clones, about three fifths of which are singletons. Treatment denoted: oral pan-JAK inhibitor, 5-10 mg twice daily. The specimen comprised CD4+ T cells sorted from blood, sampled at approximately week 50, from a patient treated with tofacitinib. All receptors derive from a human donor with alopecia areata.

This clone has only one observation. The rearrangement links TRBV11-3 to TRBJ2-7; D gene unclear. This CDR3 is built from 12 residues. Germline V gene sequence: CDR1 SGHNT, CDR2 YENEEA. The V end lost 4 bases, the J end lost 7 bases, and 11 bases lay between the germline ends. This CDR3 is CASSSQGREQYF. For the CDR3, the DNA is TGTGCCAGCAGCTCGCAAGGACGTGAGCAGTACTTC.

The chain combines TRBV9 with TRBJ2-6; D remains ambiguous. Germline-derived CDR1 and CDR2 are SGDLS and YYNGEE. This CDR3 comprises 15 residues. V was shortened by 4 bases and J by 0 bases, with 8 bases between the two germline ends. CDR3: CASSPRYSGANVLTF. CDR3 DNA sequence: TGTGCCAGCAGCCCTCGTTACTCTGGGGCCAACGTCCTGACTTTC.

The chain couples TRBV27 to TRBJ1-2, with D possibly TRBD1 on 5 matching bases. There are 13 residues in the CDR3. Germline V lookup: CDR1 MNHEY, CDR2 SMNVEV (reference sequence). Trimming stripped 3 bases from V and 6 bases from J, with 11 bases between. This chain's CDR3 is CASSFSGLDGYTF. CDR3 nucleotides: TGTGCCAGCAGTTTTTCAGGGTTGGATGGCTACACCTTC.

This rearrangement joins TRBV7-2 to TRBJ2-7; no reliable D call. Germline CDR1 and CDR2: SGHTA and FQGNSA. The length of the CDR3 is 13 residues. V was cut by 2 bases and J by 3 bases, with 8 bases left in between. The CDR3 region is CASSLRVSYEQYF. CDR3 bases: TGTGCCAGCAGCTTAAGGGTTAGCTACGAGCAGTACTTC.

The gene calls are TRBV4-3 and TRBJ1-2, with D uncertain. The CDR3 has 15 amino acids. Per the germline V gene, CDR1 is LGHNA and CDR2 is YSLEER. V lost 0 bases and J 5 bases, leaving 13 bases between the germline ends. CDR3 amino acids: CASSQDLGNKYGYTF. The CDR3 nucleotides read TGCGCCAGCAGCCAAGATCTCGGAAATAAGTATGGCTACACCTTC.

V is TRBV4-3 and J is TRBJ2-5, with 9 bases matching TRBD2. The CDR3 length is 17 residues. Unmatched junction bases numbered 10, after V lost 0 bases and J lost 5 bases. Germline V CDR1 and CDR2: LGHNA, YSLEER. This chain's CDR3 is CASSQDARGGARETQYF. The CDR3 region has the DNA TGCGCCAGCAGCCAAGATGCCCGCGGGGGGGCGCGGGAGACCCAGTACTTC.

This chain joins TRBV6-5 and TRBJ2-3; D is unresolved. Trimming cost V 2 bases and J 5 bases, with 2 bases left between them. Germline values: CDR1 MNHEY, CDR2 SVGAGI. The CDR3 is made up of 11 amino acids. The DNA for the CDR3 is TGTGCCAGCAGTTACGTAGATACGCAGTATTTT. Translated, it gives CASSYVDTQYF.

The chain employs TRBV11-1 and TRBJ2-2; TRBD1 agrees at 9 bases. V trimming: 5 bases; J trimming: 5 bases; junction bases outside the gene matches: 6. Germline V gives CDR1 SGHAT, CDR2 FQDESV (reference sequence). The CDR3 has 15 residues. CDR3 DNA sequence: TGTGCCAGCAGCCCCCCGGACAGGGGAACCGGGGAGCTGTTTTTT. This translates into CASSPPDRGTGELFF.

The chain uses TRBV6-6 and TRBJ1-2, with D possibly being TRBD1 (5 bases). CDR1 and CDR2 from the germline V gene are MNHNY and SVGAGI (reference sequence). V lost 7 bases to trimming and J lost 0 bases, with 15 bases between them. This CDR3 is built from 15 residues. The CDR3 loop reads CASTGRASANYGYTF. The CDR3 bases are TGTGCCAGCACTGGCAGGGCCTCTGCTAACTATGGCTACACCTTC.

The genes are TRBV7-8 and TRBJ2-6; D possibly corresponds to TRBD1 (6 bases). From germline, CDR1 is SGHVS and CDR2 FQNEAQ. This CDR3 is built from 15 residues. The V gene lost 3 bases and the J gene lost 5 bases, with 11 bases spanning the gap. The CDR3 region has the DNA TGTGCCAGCAGCTTGGTCAGGGGAAGGGCCAACGTCCTGACTTTC. Translating it yields CASSLVRGRANVLTF.